Following are 12 T cell receptor beta chains from one sample sequenced in a study of T cell changes during pregnancy in multiple sclerosis (dated by TCRdb to between 2017 and 2020). Library preparation was by the immunoSEQ multiplex PCR assay. The table comes from immuneACCESS by way of TCRdb, which keeps in-frame sequences with V and J called. Part of the clones is missing from these tables; in studies checked, under half for an unresolved V gene and the rest for unknown reasons. The sample table lists about 59,000 clones, 92% of them with a count of one. The ten largest make up about 2.5% of the sample. The source was peripheral blood, collected in the first trimester of pregnancy. The receptors originated from a female donor with multiple sclerosis, enrolled in a pregnancy study.

V and J are TRBV30 and TRBJ1-2; a weak D match, TRBD1 (5 bases). CDR1 and CDR2 from the germline V gene are GTSNPN and SVGIG (reference sequence). CDR3 length: 17 amino acids. V was trimmed by 2 bases and J by 5 bases, leaving 24 bases between them. The CDR3 sequence: CAWSIRQPSLLSYGYTF. DNA for the CDR3: TGTGCCTGGAGTATACGACAGCCTTCCCTATTGAGTTATGGCTACACCTTC. The variable domain in full, with the rest retrieved from reference TRBV30 and TRBJ1-2, is SQTIHQWPATLVQPVGSPLSLECTVEGTSNPNLYWYRQAAGRGLQLLFYSVGIGQISSEVPQNLSASRPQDRQFILSSKKLLLSDSGFYLCAWSIRQPSLLSYGYTFGSGTRLTVV.

The rearrangement links TRBV5-6 to TRBJ1-1; tentatively, D is TRBD1 (6 bases). Trimming pared 0 bases from V and 6 bases from J, leaving 9 bases between. Germline V gives CDR1 SGHDT, CDR2 YYEEEE. The CDR3 consists of 13 residues. The CDR3 loop reads CASSLATGSEAFF. The CDR3 nucleotides read TGTGCCAGCAGCTTGGCGACAGGATCTGAAGCTTTCTTT.

The V call is TRBV5-8, the J call TRBJ2-3; D unresolved. The germline CDR1 and CDR2 sequences are SGHTS and YDEGEE. The CDR3 totals 13 residues. Trimming removed 6 bases from V and 2 bases from J, with 10 bases in between. The CDR3 DNA reads TGTGCCAGCACCCTGAGACACACAGATACGCAGTATTTT. Amino acid sequence: CASTLRHTDTQYF.

V is TRBV6-5 and J is TRBJ2-7; 9 bases line up with TRBD2. Per the germline V gene, CDR1 is MNHEY and CDR2 is SVGAGI. Trimming at V came to 2 bases and at J to 1 base, leaving 6 bases not matched to a gene. The CDR3 spans 16 residues. The CDR3 loop reads CASSYAGGGLSYEQYF. In nucleotides, the CDR3 is TGTGCCAGCAGTTACGCGGGGGGGGGCTTGTCCTACGAGCAGTACTTC.

CDR3 region: CASSLGGQGMDTQYF. The CDR3 DNA sequence: TGTGCCAGCAGCTTGGGGGGACAGGGGATGGATACGCAGTATTTT. The chain carries TRBV5-6 and TRBJ2-3, with 10 bases fitting TRBD1. CDR3 length: 15 residues. V gave up 0 bases and J gave up 6 bases; unmatched junction bases: 4. Germline V gene sequence: CDR1 SGHDT, CDR2 YYEEEE.

The CDR3 DNA reads TGTGCCAGCAGCTTAGAGGCAGTTCTTGCGTACGAGCAGTACTTC. It yields the protein CASSLEAVLAYEQYF. V usage is TRBV5-8 and J usage is TRBJ2-7; no clear D. Germline V lookup: CDR1 SGHTS, CDR2 YDEGEE. The CDR3 sequence is 15 residues long. The V gene lost 2 bases and the J gene lost 4 bases, with 16 bases spanning the gap.

The rearrangement uses TRBV5-1 and TRBJ2-2, with TRBD1 matching over 7 bases. V trimming: 3 bases; J trimming: 7 bases; junction bases outside the gene matches: 3. CDR1 and CDR2 from the germline V gene are SGHRS and YFSETQ. This CDR3 has 13 residues. CDR3 loop: CASSSTGDGELFF. The CDR3 DNA follows: TGCGCCAGCAGCTCCACAGGGGACGGGGAGCTGTTTTTT.

This clone was observed once. The CDR3 loop is CASSQTGSGNTIYF. CDR3 nucleotides: TGTGCCAGCAGCCAGACAGGGTCCGGAAACACCATATATTTT. The chain is built from TRBV7-9 and TRBJ1-3; 7 nucleotides agree with TRBD1. Germline CDR1 SEHNR, CDR2 FQNEAQ (reference sequence). The trim removed 5 bases at V and 4 bases at J, leaving 5 bases unmatched. The CDR3 runs to 14 residues.

V usage is TRBV2 and J usage is TRBJ1-2, with D perhaps matching TRBD1 (6 bases). The V end lost 10 bases, the J end lost 10 bases, and 13 bases lay between the germline ends. Germline CDR1 reads SNHLY; CDR2 reads FYNNEI. CDR3 length: 10 residues. CDR3: CAIAGVHYTF. CDR3 nucleotides: TGTGCCATCGCAGGGGTCCACTACACCTTC.

V is TRBV4-1 and J is TRBJ2-7; TRBD1 is a possible D gene (6 bases). From germline, CDR1 is MGHRA and CDR2 YSYEKL. The CDR3 loop spans 16 amino acids. The ends were cut back, 4 bases at V and 6 bases at J, with 22 bases in the middle. Here the CDR3 reads CASSPQRAQGNSEQYF. CDR3 in DNA: TGCGCCAGCAGCCCACAGAGGGCGCAGGGGAATTCCGAGCAGTACTTC.

The chain employs TRBV6-5 and TRBJ2-1; a weak D match, TRBD2 (7 bases). The CDR3 is 13 residues long. Germline CDR1 reads MNHEY; CDR2 reads SVGAGI. V lost 7 bases and J 7 bases, leaving 14 bases between the germline ends. The CDR3 DNA sequence: TGTGCCAGCAACAAAGGGGGGGGGAATGAGCAGTTCTTC. It yields the protein CASNKGGGNEQFF.

The chain carries TRBV5-4 and TRBJ2-1; weak D call: TRBD2 (5 bases). V lost 4 bases to trimming and J lost 8 bases, with 16 bases between them. Germline loops: CDR1 SGHNT, CDR2 YYREEE (reference sequence). The CDR3 runs 14 residues. CDR3 nucleotides: TGTGCCAGCAGCGGCGGACTCACTGGGGATGAGCAGTTCTTC. It codes for CASSGGLTGDEQFF.